The T cell receptor beta chain described here comes from a study of CD8+CD57+ T cells in acquired aplastic anemia. CDR1 and CDR2 from the germline V gene are MGHDK and SYGVNS. The germline V and J ends were trimmed by 5 bases and 0 bases, with 8 bases remaining between them. CDR3 length equals 15 residues. Individuals selected for sequencing had exhibited CD8+CD57+ cell expansion on flow cytometry. Patients had undergone no therapy by the time their blood was sampled. Profiling of TCR beta VDJ combinations and CDR3 sequences used genomic DNA as template. MiXCR, run by TCRdb on the reads, gives a single entry per CDR3 protein. The sample holds 160,000 or so distinct CDR3 sequences; around half are singletons and the top ten take about 2.8%. This clonotype appeared a few times.

The V and J genes are TRBV25-1 and TRBJ2-6; D is uncertain. The receptor was derived from a human donor with aplastic anemia. The material sequenced was sorted CD4+, CD8+, or CD8+CD57+ T cells (not recorded which) from PBMCs. CDR3 coding DNA: TGTGCCAGCAGTTACGACAACTCTGGGGCCAACGTCCTGACTTTC. It specifies CASSYDNSGANVLTF.